The 23 T cell receptor beta chains presented below share a single source sample, sequenced in a study of T cell changes during pregnancy in multiple sclerosis. TCRdb keeps only in-frame clones here, not all; method: immunoSEQ multiplex PCR. Here the sample spans around 49,000 clones, about 90% being singletons. The sequencing here drew on peripheral blood, taken after pregnancy. Every receptor here comes from a female donor in good health, enrolled as a control in a pregnancy study.

This clone was seen once. The chain uses TRBV5-1 and TRBJ2-5, with D hard to call. V was clipped by 0 bases and J by 1 base, with 7 bases between them. From germline, CDR1 is SGHRS and CDR2 YFSETQ. The CDR3 sequence is 14 residues long. The CDR3, as DNA: TGCGCCAGCAGCTTGGGTCAGATCCAAGAGACCCAGTACTTC. Translation gives CASSLGQIQETQYF.

The CDR3 DNA sequence: TGTGCCAGCAGTGTACGTTGGAGGAATGAAAAACTGTTTTTT. Protein sequence: CASSVRWRNEKLFF. This chain connects TRBV28 to TRBJ1-4; D gene ambiguous. This CDR3 has 14 residues. Deletions cut 5 bases from V and 5 bases from J, with 12 bases between. The germline V gene has CDR1 MDHEN and CDR2 SYDVKM.

The chain uses TRBV28 and TRBJ2-5; D might be TRBD2 (5 bases). CDR1 is MDHEN and CDR2 is SYDVKM in the germline V gene. V lost 1 base, J lost 2 bases, and 23 bases lay in between. CDR3 length: 19 residues. Here the CDR3 reads CASSLSIMAEVGRQETQYF. The CDR3 bases are TGTGCCAGCAGTTTATCTATAATGGCGGAAGTGGGGAGACAAGAGACCCAGTACTTC. Full variable domain (rest looked up from reference TRBV28 and TRBJ2-5): DVKVTQSSRYLVKRTGEKVFLECVQDMDHENMFWYRQDPGLGLRLIYFSYDVKMKEKGDIPEGYSVSREKKERFSLILESASTNQTSMYLCASSLSIMAEVGRQETQYFGPGTRLLVL.

The chain employs TRBV4-1 and TRBJ1-4, with TRBD1 identical over 8 bases. Germline trimming cut 2 bases from V and 3 bases from J; bases unmatched to any gene: 5. CDR3 length equals 16 residues. Looked up from germline, CDR1 is MGHRA and CDR2 is YSYEKL. In DNA form, the CDR3 reads TGCGCCAGCAGCCAACTTATGGGACAGGCTAATGAAAAACTGTTTTTT. Encoded protein: CASSQLMGQANEKLFF.

This chain uses TRBV7-9 with TRBJ2-5; D is possibly TRBD1 (5 bases). This CDR3 contains 15 residues. CDR1 SEHNR and CDR2 FQNEAQ come from the germline V gene (reference sequence). The V end was cut by 0 bases, the J end by 4 bases, with 12 bases between. The CDR3 sequence is CASSLAAGLRETQYF. The CDR3, as DNA: TGTGCCAGCAGCTTAGCTGCAGGGCTTAGAGAGACCCAGTACTTC. Variable domain in full (rest from reference TRBV7-9 and TRBJ2-5): DTGVSQNPRHKITKRGQNVTFRCDPISEHNRLYWYRQTLGQGPEFLTYFQNEAQLEKSRLLSDRFSAERPKGSFSTLEIQRTEQGDSAMYLCASSLAAGLRETQYFGPGTRLLVL.

The gene calls are TRBV2 and TRBJ2-2; 8 nucleotides align to TRBD1. CDR3 length equals 14 residues. After removal of 9 bases from V and 3 bases from J, the junction contained 6 bases not matched to a gene. Per the germline V gene, CDR1 is SNHLY and CDR2 is FYNNEI. The chain's CDR3 is CASTDRVYTGELFF. CDR3 DNA sequence: TGTGCCAGTACGGACAGGGTATACACCGGGGAGCTGTTTTTT.

The rearrangement uses TRBV4-2 and TRBJ2-2; D may be TRBD1 (5 bases). The CDR3 length is 13 residues. V dropped 1 base and J dropped 7 bases, with 7 bases sitting between them. Germline loops: CDR1 LGHNA, CDR2 YNFKEQ. CDR3 in DNA: TGTGCCAGCAGCCAAGTCAGGGACGGGGAGCTGTTTTTT. This translates into CASSQVRDGELFF.

V usage is TRBV10-3 and J usage is TRBJ1-2; TRBD1 is a possible D gene (6 bases). This CDR3 contains 13 residues. V was cut by 5 bases and J by 1 base, with 8 bases left in between. The germline V gene encodes CDR1 ENHRY and CDR2 SYGVKD. The CDR3 here is CAISMDSNYGYTF. The CDR3 bases are TGTGCCATCAGTATGGACAGTAACTATGGCTACACCTTC.

The chain carries TRBV30 and TRBJ1-2; D may be TRBD1 (5 bases). V was trimmed by 1 base and J by 6 bases, leaving 15 bases between them. CDR1 and CDR2 from the germline V gene are GTSNPN and SVGIG (reference sequence). There are 14 residues in the CDR3. This chain's CDR3 is CAWSEGQGFHGYTF. DNA of the CDR3: TGTGCCTGGAGTGAGGGGCAGGGCTTCCATGGCTACACCTTC.

A single count supports this clone. The chain couples TRBV28 to TRBJ2-7, with a weak D call TRBD2 (5 bases). Germline values: CDR1 MDHEN, CDR2 SYDVKM. The CDR3 sequence is 16 residues long. The V end was cut by 0 bases, the J end by 3 bases, with 15 bases between. This chain's CDR3 is CASSLWVTGSDYEQYF. CDR3 sequence (DNA): TGTGCCAGCAGTTTATGGGTCACGGGGTCCGACTACGAGCAGTACTTC. Full variable domain (outside the CDR3, taken from reference TRBV28 and TRBJ2-7): DVKVTQSSRYLVKRTGEKVFLECVQDMDHENMFWYRQDPGLGLRLIYFSYDVKMKEKGDIPEGYSVSREKKERFSLILESASTNQTSMYLCASSLWVTGSDYEQYFGPGTRLTVT.

The V and J genes are TRBV11-2 and TRBJ2-6; D ambiguous. Germline V gene sequence: CDR1 SGHAT, CDR2 FQNNGV. V was pared by 1 base and J by 0 bases, with 10 bases between. The length of the CDR3 is 17 residues. The CDR3 loop reads CASSLALSPSGANVLTF. The CDR3 bases are TGTGCCAGCAGCTTAGCCCTGTCTCCCTCTGGGGCCAACGTCCTGACTTTC.

The CDR3 DNA sequence: TGCGCCAGCAGCCGGCTTGGGACAGGGCAAGAGACCCAGTACTTC. This encodes CASSRLGTGQETQYF. The rearrangement links TRBV4-1 to TRBJ2-5, with 9 bases that match TRBD1. The CDR3 length is 15 residues. Germline V gives CDR1 MGHRA, CDR2 YSYEKL. V shed 4 bases and J 2 bases; nucleotides not matched to a gene: 5.

The chain joins TRBV2 to TRBJ1-1; 8 bases map to TRBD1. The trim removed 2 bases at V and 3 bases at J, leaving 8 bases unmatched. The CDR3 is made up of 16 amino acids. Germline V CDR1 and CDR2: SNHLY, FYNNEI. CDR3 sequence (DNA): TGTGCCAGCAGTGAACCTAGGACAGGGTCGGACACTGAAGCTTTCTTT. Amino acid sequence: CASSEPRTGSDTEAFF.

In this sample, this clone turned up once. Compared with germline, one end of the junction differs, possibly owing to a read error. The V call is TRBV7-7, the J call TRBJ2-5, with 10 positions matching TRBD2. The CDR3 extends over 15 amino acids. CDR1 and CDR2 (germline): SSHAT, FNYEAQ (reference sequence). DNA of the CDR3: TGTGCTAGCAGCGGGGGGGGAGGGCCCCAAGAGACCCAGTACTTC. It is translated as CASSGGGGPQETQYF.

This clone was picked up one time. The chain recombines TRBV2 with TRBJ1-2; 7 nucleotides align to TRBD1. The V segment lost 8 bases and the J segment 0 bases; nucleotides outside the gene matches: 9. The CDR3 extends over 15 amino acids. Germline CDR1 SNHLY, CDR2 FYNNEI. CDR3 loop: CASLERGQTNYGYTF. The CDR3 DNA sequence: TGTGCCAGCTTGGAGAGGGGACAGACTAACTATGGCTACACCTTC.

The rearrangement uses TRBV6-5 and TRBJ2-7, with 8 bases matching TRBD1. The germline V gene encodes CDR1 MNHEY and CDR2 SVGAGI. The trim removed 6 bases at V and 1 base at J, leaving 5 bases unmatched. The CDR3 runs 14 residues. CDR3 in DNA: TGTGCCAGCAGACAGGGGGTCTCATCCTACGAGCAGTACTTC. It encodes CASRQGVSSYEQYF.

Only a few counts were recorded for this clone. The gene calls are TRBV6-5 and TRBJ1-3; D not resolved. CDR1 is MNHEY and CDR2 is SVGAGI in the germline V gene. There are 11 residues in the CDR3. V was pared by 6 bases and J by 4 bases, with 4 bases between. The CDR3 sequence is CASRAGNTIYF. The CDR3 DNA reads as TGTGCCAGCAGAGCGGGAAACACCATATATTTT.

The chain is built from TRBV7-2 and TRBJ2-2; D may be TRBD2 (5 bases). In germline, CDR1 is SGHTA, CDR2 FQGNSA. The CDR3 consists of 12 residues. V lost 3 bases and J 8 bases, leaving 7 bases between the germline ends. The CDR3 DNA is TGTGCCAGCAGCTTCGGGGTGGGGGAGCTGTTTTTT. This codes for CASSFGVGELFF.

The J gene is TRBJ2-7, the V gene TRBV7-2; D perhaps matches TRBD1 (5 bases). The length of the CDR3 is 14 residues. Trimming stripped 2 bases from V and 3 bases from J, with 11 bases between. From germline, CDR1 is SGHTA and CDR2 FQGNSA. In DNA form, the CDR3 reads TGTGCCAGCAGCTTACAGGCAGGGAACTACGAGCAGTACTTC. Protein product: CASSLQAGNYEQYF.

The rearrangement links TRBV19 to TRBJ2-7, with 8 bases that match TRBD1. Germline CDR1 reads LNHDA; CDR2 reads SQIVND (reference sequence). The length of the CDR3 is 16 residues. V dropped 4 bases and J dropped 7; count of bases not matched to a gene: 15. CDR3 DNA: TGTGCCAGTAGTAGGTCAGGAGGGGGACAGGTCGGGGAGCAGTACTTC. Its protein product is CASSRSGGGQVGEQYF.

V is TRBV27 and J is TRBJ2-1, with 12 nucleotides matching TRBD1. Germline trimming cut 6 bases from V and 7 bases from J; bases unmatched to any gene: 10. There are 16 residues in the CDR3. CDR1 is MNHEY and CDR2 is SMNVEV in the germline V gene (reference sequence). CDR3 loop: CASRPPGQGARNEQFF. CDR3 DNA sequence: TGTGCCAGCAGACCGCCGGGACAGGGGGCGCGGAATGAGCAGTTCTTC.

This chain joins TRBV19 and TRBJ1-2; weak D call: TRBD1 (6 bases). This CDR3 is 14 amino acids long. Trimming left V 6 bases short and J 2 bases short, with 13 bases between. Germline values: CDR1 LNHDA, CDR2 SQIVND (reference sequence). CDR3 protein: CASSLTGGNYGYTF. The CDR3 region has the DNA TGTGCCAGTAGCCTGACAGGCGGGAACTATGGCTACACCTTC.

V and J are TRBV7-9 and TRBJ2-2; 7 bases are a match to TRBD2. Germline loops: CDR1 SEHNR, CDR2 FQNEAQ (reference sequence). After removal of 5 bases from V and 1 base from J, the junction contained 13 bases not matched to a gene. There are 18 residues in the CDR3. CDR3 nucleotide sequence: TGTGCCAGCAGCCATAGACCTAGCGGAGCCAAGAACACCGGGGAGCTGTTTTTT. Its protein product is CASSHRPSGAKNTGELFF.